This T cell receptor (beta chain) was captured by sequencing in a study of somatic mutations in cytotoxic T cells in rheumatoid arthritis. V was shortened by 5 bases and J by 2 bases, with 13 bases between the two germline ends. The CDR3 runs 15 residues. Germline V gene sequence: CDR1 SGHVS, CDR2 FQNEAQ. Sequencing was performed with immunoSEQ multiplex PCR; in TCRdb, only in-frame clones are kept and a portion is missing. The data contain more than 25,000 clones, around 76% of them singletons. Specimen: CD8+ T cells sorted from blood. The sequence was collected from a man aged 45-65 years in good health. This sequence joins TRBV7-8 and TRBJ1-5; possible D gene TRBD1, 5 bases. CDR3 DNA sequence: TGTGCCAGCAGCCCCGGGGGGACGGGCAATCAGCCCCAGCATTTT. Encoded protein: CASSPGGTGNQPQHF. Complete variable domain (other parts from reference TRBV7-8 and TRBJ1-5): GAGVSQSPRYKVAKRGQDVALRCDPISGHVSLFWYQQALGQGPEFLTYFQNEAQLDKSGLPSDRFFAERPEGSVSTLKIQRTQQEDSAVYLCASSPGGTGNQPQHFGDGTRLSIL.